The entry that follows covers one T cell receptor (beta chain) sequence. Its cognate antigen is unknown. This entry belongs to a study of spatial heterogeneity in lung cancer. TCRdb analysed the 5' RACE reads with MiXCR anew, one entry per CDR3 protein. This table has approximately 70,000 distinct CDR3 sequences, around 8.9% appearing once. Time point defined: blood at routine non-recurrence follow-up after resection. No cell sorting; template was whole RNA from tumor, lung tissue or PBMC. Germline CDR1 MNHEY, CDR2 SMNVEV (reference sequence). V shed 8 bases and J shed 7 bases, with 23 bases lying between them. The CDR3 is made up of 16 amino acids. Overall study results and limits: Ubiquitous expanded tumor TCRs appeared in blood more at resection than follow-up.

The chain uses TRBV27 and TRBJ1-4, with a tentative D call TRBD1 (6 bases). This receptor was obtained from a female donor with early-stage non-small cell lung cancer. The sample in question was PBMCs, obtained at follow-up. CDR3 coding DNA: TGTGCCAGCGGTTCACCCCTGGGGGGCGCGGGTGAAAAACTGTTTTTT. This sequence encodes CASGSPLGGAGEKLFF.